This entry describes one T cell receptor beta chain. Its antigen is undetermined. The data were taken from a study of PD-1 blockade in classical Hodgkin lymphoma. Study-level background: Nivolumab was given intravenously to patients at 3 mg/kg every 2 weeks.

Time point in this sample: cycle 4 day 1 (C4D1), after 6 weeks of nivolumab. All the patients suffered relapse after autologous stem cell transplantation, and brentuximab vedotin exposure differed. Study-wide points: Reported baseline diversity: healthy donors highest, relapsed/refractory patients lowest.

Profiled with immunoSEQ multiplex PCR; TCRdb holds only in-frame clones, not every one. Of 21,000 or so clones in the sample, approximately 87% were seen once. The length of the CDR3 is 13 residues. Trimming pared 8 bases from V and 5 bases from J, leaving 15 bases between. Germline V gene data show CDR1 as MNHEY and CDR2 as SVGAGI. This TCR was sampled from a human donor with classical Hodgkin lymphoma. The input for sequencing was peripheral blood mononuclear cells (PBMCs), taken before the fourth cycle of nivolumab. The chain has TRBV6-5 and TRBJ1-1; tentative D call: TRBD1 (6 bases). The CDR3 DNA reads as TGTGCCAGCGGGTCACAGGGCGGGACTGAAGCTTTCTTT. As protein: CASGSQGGTEAFF.